This TCR beta chain was recorded in a study of shared clonotypes between healthy human individuals. Study background: The cohort had two women and a few men, ages 18 to 49.

On this clone itself: Antigen unknown.

Study-wide results and limits: The authors expected sequencing depth to affect clonotype sharing among donors.

Germline-derived CDR1 and CDR2 are SGHNT and YYREEE (reference sequence). The CDR3 has 13 residues. The V end was cut by 4 bases, the J end by 5 bases, with 13 bases between. In the CD4+ fraction, cells were divided into CD45RA+ naive and CD45RA-negative memory subsets. For each subset, genomic DNA was distributed in equal portions over several immunoSEQ plates. Assay used: immunoSEQ multiplex PCR; TCRdb lists only in-frame clones, some missing. The table has about 340,000 clones, around 67% seen once. The receptor's source is a young man in good health. Specimen: memory CD4+ T cells sorted from blood. Subset given: CD45RA-negative fraction. V gene TRBV5-4 combines with J gene TRBJ2-7, with D perhaps matching TRBD1 (5 bases). The CDR3 is CASSRIPTDEQYF. The CDR3 DNA sequence: TGTGCCAGCAGCCGAATACCGACAGACGAGCAGTACTTC.